A single sample gave rise to the 21 T cell receptor beta chains below, sequenced in a study of T cell responses to AZD1222 COVID-19 vaccine. The assay was immunoSEQ multiplex PCR, and TCRdb's table has in-frame clones only and misses some. The profile shows approximately 120,000 clones, 70% to 90% of them singletons. The sample here was peripheral blood, taken on day 0 of AZD1222 vaccination. Receptor source: an adult in good health.

The chain links TRBV9 to TRBJ2-1; 14 bases are a match to TRBD2. This CDR3 has 18 amino acids. Germline assignment: CDR1 SGDLS and CDR2 YYNGEE. J gave up 4 bases and V 0 bases, and 6 bases lay outside the gene matches. The CDR3 coding sequence is TGTGCCAGCAGCGTAGGGAGGACTAGCGGGGGGCATTACAATGAGCAGTTCTTC. As protein: CASSVGRTSGGHYNEQFF.

The V call is TRBV27, the J call TRBJ1-6; TRBD1 matches 9 bases. Trimming removed 1 base from V and 10 bases from J; junction bases left unmatched: 8. Germline lookup yields CDR1 MNHEY and CDR2 SMNVEV (reference sequence). The CDR3 contains 16 residues. The CDR3 spells CASSLWYQTGGSPLHF. For the CDR3, the DNA is TGTGCCAGCAGTTTATGGTACCAGACAGGGGGATCACCCCTCCACTTT.

V usage is TRBV6-1 and J usage is TRBJ2-7; the D is unclear. The CDR3 runs 15 residues. In germline, CDR1 is MNHNS, CDR2 SASEGT. Between the trimmed V and J ends, which lost 0 bases and 0 bases, there was a span of 9 bases. The CDR3 is CASSEAGQSSYEQYF. For the CDR3, the DNA is TGTGCCAGCAGTGAAGCCGGCCAGAGCTCCTACGAGCAGTACTTC.

This chain connects TRBV20-1 to TRBJ2-1; TRBD2 might be the D (6 bases). CDR3 length equals 15 residues. Germline V lookup: CDR1 DFQATT, CDR2 SNEGSKA (reference sequence). V was trimmed by 3 bases and J by 3 bases, leaving 15 bases between them. CDR3 in DNA: TGCAGTGCTAGTGGGGGGACGGTGGGCTACAATGAGCAGTTCTTC. This encodes CSASGGTVGYNEQFF.

The chain joins TRBV6-5 to TRBJ1-2; D not resolved. Germline CDR1 and CDR2: MNHEY and SVGAGI. V lost 7 bases to trimming and J lost 7 bases, with 13 bases between them. CDR3 length: 12 residues. This CDR3 reads CASKSYRSGYTF. As DNA, the CDR3 is TGTGCCAGCAAAAGCTACCGGAGTGGCTACACCTTC.

The CDR3 spells CASSQVEGRVNSPLHF. CDR3 nucleotide sequence: TGTGCCAGCAGCCAAGTCGAAGGGAGAGTTAATTCACCCCTCCACTTT. The chain is built from TRBV3-1 (or the pseudogene TRBV3-2) and TRBJ1-6; D is unresolved. Trimming stripped 1 base from V and 6 bases from J, with 13 bases between. This CDR3 contains 16 residues. Looked up from germline, CDR1 is LGHDT and CDR2 is YNNKEL (reference sequence).

The CDR3: CASGQAGAKNIQYF. The CDR3 DNA follows: TGTGCCAGCGGGCAAGCGGGAGCCAAAAACATTCAGTACTTC. V and J are TRBV2 and TRBJ2-4; the D gene is possibly TRBD2 (6 bases). The germline V gene has CDR1 SNHLY and CDR2 FYNNEI. Between the trimmed V and J ends, which lost 8 bases and 0 bases, there was a span of 11 bases. There are 14 residues in the CDR3.

The chain uses TRBV2 and TRBJ2-7; tentative D call: TRBD1 (5 bases). Germline values: CDR1 SNHLY, CDR2 FYNNEI. This CDR3 is 12 amino acids long. Trimming pared 4 bases from V and 5 bases from J, leaving 9 bases between. The CDR3 DNA is TGTGCCAGCAGTGGCAGGGTCCACGAGCAGTACTTC. Translation: CASSGRVHEQYF. The whole variable domain, remainder taken from reference TRBV2 and TRBJ2-7, is EPEVTQTPSHQVTQMGQEVILRCVPISNHLYFYWYRQILGQKVEFLVSFYNNEISEKSEIFDDQFSVERPDGSNFTLKIRSTKLEDSAMYFCASSGRVHEQYFGPGTRLTVT.

The rearrangement uses TRBV7-2 and TRBJ1-2, with 8 positions matching TRBD1. V trimming: 4 bases; J trimming: 0 bases; junction bases outside the gene matches: 4. CDR1 SGHTA and CDR2 FQGNSA come from the germline V gene. CDR3 size: 15 residues. The CDR3 DNA reads TGTGCCAGCAGCTCGACAGGGGTAGCTAACTATGGCTACACCTTC. This sequence encodes CASSSTGVANYGYTF.

This clone turned up a few times. The gene calls are TRBV7-9 and TRBJ1-1; TRBD1 matches 8 bases. From germline, CDR1 is SEHNR and CDR2 FQNEAQ (reference sequence). Trimming removed 3 bases from V and 4 bases from J; junction bases left unmatched: 7. CDR3 length: 15 residues. In DNA, the CDR3 is TGTGCCAGCAGCTTTCGGGGCAGGGGGCGCACTGAAGCTTTCTTT. Its protein is CASSFRGRGRTEAFF.

The chain links TRBV7-9 to TRBJ1-1, with a weak D call TRBD1 (6 bases). V was cut by 5 bases and J by 3 bases, with 19 bases left in between. The CDR3 is 16 amino acids. Germline V CDR1 and CDR2: SEHNR, FQNEAQ (reference sequence). For the CDR3, the DNA is TGTGCCAGCAGCCGTCGGCCAACAGGGATTGACACTGAAGCTTTCTTT. Translation: CASSRRPTGIDTEAFF.

This chain connects TRBV7-9 to TRBJ2-7; the match to TRBD1 covers 10 bases. Trimming took 1 base from V and 6 from J; bases not matched to a gene: 6. The germline CDR1 and CDR2 sequences are SEHNR and FQNEAQ (reference sequence). The CDR3 totals 15 residues. Here the CDR3 DNA reads TGTGCCAGCAGCTTAGGGACAGGGGGACGTCGCGAGCAGTACGTC. It codes for CASSLGTGGRREQYV.

The genes are TRBV21-1 and TRBJ2-7; the DNA was not used to check the table's D call, TRBD1. TRBV21-1 is classified as a pseudogene. The CDR3 is 16 residues long. The CDR3 DNA follows: TGTGCCAGCAGCAATGGGACAAGGTTCGGTTCCTACGAGCAGTACGTC. Translation gives CASSNGTRFGSYEQYV.

The chain recombines TRBV2 with TRBJ1-6; D remains unclear. The CDR3 totals 13 residues. Trimming removed 6 bases from V and 8 bases from J, with 11 bases in between. The germline CDR1 and CDR2 sequences are SNHLY and FYNNEI. The CDR3 coding sequence is TGTGCCAGCAGGCGTAAACGGGATTCACCCCTCCACTTT. Translated: CASRRKRDSPLHF.

The chain is built from TRBV9 and TRBJ1-3; the D gene is possibly TRBD1 (5 bases). Trimming stripped 3 bases from V and 0 bases from J, with 13 bases between. CDR1 and CDR2 (germline): SGDLS, YYNGEE. CDR3 length equals 16 residues. The CDR3 DNA reads TGTGCCAGCAGCGCTCGGGCCGGGACCTCTGGAAACACCATATATTTT. Amino acids: CASSARAGTSGNTIYF.

This chain joins TRBV29-1 and TRBJ2-2; 13 positions match TRBD2. The CDR3 consists of 15 residues. Unmatched junction bases numbered 3, after V lost 4 bases and J lost 4 bases. Germline V CDR1 and CDR2: SQVTM, ANQGSEA. The CDR3 DNA reads TGCAGCGTTGGGACTAGCGGGAGTGGCACCGGGGAGCTGTTTTTT. Its protein is CSVGTSGSGTGELFF.

This chain connects TRBV11-3 to TRBJ2-1, with 9 bases fitting TRBD2. The length of the CDR3 is 16 residues. The V gene's germline CDR1 is SGHNT and CDR2 YENEEA. Trimming cost V 3 bases and J 0 bases; bases outside gene matches: 3. The CDR3 loop reads CASSFVAGASYNEQFF. In DNA, the CDR3 is TGTGCCAGCAGCTTCGTAGCGGGAGCCTCCTACAATGAGCAGTTCTTC.

V is TRBV7-9 and J is TRBJ1-2; unclear D gene. V lost 4 bases and J lost 8, with 11 bases in between. Germline V CDR1 and CDR2: SEHNR, FQNEAQ (reference sequence). There are 12 residues in the CDR3. CDR3 sequence reads: CASSSKGTGYTF. The CDR3 nucleotides are TGTGCCAGCAGCTCAAAGGGTACAGGCTACACCTTC.

V gene TRBV6-5 combines with J gene TRBJ1-1; a weak D match, TRBD1 (6 bases). The V gene's germline CDR1 is MNHEY and CDR2 SVGAGI. The CDR3 has 14 residues. V was cut by 6 bases and J by 5 bases, with 16 bases left in between. The CDR3 DNA follows: TGTGCCAGCAGGAAGGCAGGGGAGAGAACTGAAGCTTTCTTT. Translating it yields CASRKAGERTEAFF.

The chain links TRBV3-1 (or the pseudogene TRBV3-2) to TRBJ1-2; D is undetermined. This CDR3 contains 14 residues. Germline V gene sequence: CDR1 LGHDT, CDR2 YNNKEL (reference sequence). V gave up 0 bases and J gave up 8 bases, with 13 bases separating them. The CDR3 DNA reads TGTGCCAGCAGCCAAGATCTAGGCCTTGGGGGCTACACCTTC. Protein product: CASSQDLGLGGYTF.

The V gene is TRBV5-1, the J gene TRBJ1-1; 8 nucleotides align to TRBD1. The CDR3 contains 15 residues. J lost 1 base, V lost 7 bases, and 9 bases had no gene match. Germline lookup yields CDR1 SGHRS and CDR2 YFSETQ. DNA of the CDR3: TGCGCCAGCTCCCGACAGGGGAGTTCGAACACTGAAGCTTTCTTT. Its protein is CASSRQGSSNTEAFF.